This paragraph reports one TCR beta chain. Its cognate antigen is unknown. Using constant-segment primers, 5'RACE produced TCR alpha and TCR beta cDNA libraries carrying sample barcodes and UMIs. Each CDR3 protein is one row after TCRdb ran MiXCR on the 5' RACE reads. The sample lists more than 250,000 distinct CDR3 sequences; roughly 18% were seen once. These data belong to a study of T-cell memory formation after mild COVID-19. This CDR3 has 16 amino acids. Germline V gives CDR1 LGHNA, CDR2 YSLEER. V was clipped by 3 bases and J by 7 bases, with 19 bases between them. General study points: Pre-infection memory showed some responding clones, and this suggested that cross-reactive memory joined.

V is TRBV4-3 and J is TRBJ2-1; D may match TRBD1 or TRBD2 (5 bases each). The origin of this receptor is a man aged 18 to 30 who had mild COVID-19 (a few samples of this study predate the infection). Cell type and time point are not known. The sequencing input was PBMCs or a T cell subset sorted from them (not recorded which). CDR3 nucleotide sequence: TGCGCCAGCAGCCACACCACAGGTCGCCCGGGGAATGAGCAGTTCTTC. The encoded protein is CASSHTTGRPGNEQFF.